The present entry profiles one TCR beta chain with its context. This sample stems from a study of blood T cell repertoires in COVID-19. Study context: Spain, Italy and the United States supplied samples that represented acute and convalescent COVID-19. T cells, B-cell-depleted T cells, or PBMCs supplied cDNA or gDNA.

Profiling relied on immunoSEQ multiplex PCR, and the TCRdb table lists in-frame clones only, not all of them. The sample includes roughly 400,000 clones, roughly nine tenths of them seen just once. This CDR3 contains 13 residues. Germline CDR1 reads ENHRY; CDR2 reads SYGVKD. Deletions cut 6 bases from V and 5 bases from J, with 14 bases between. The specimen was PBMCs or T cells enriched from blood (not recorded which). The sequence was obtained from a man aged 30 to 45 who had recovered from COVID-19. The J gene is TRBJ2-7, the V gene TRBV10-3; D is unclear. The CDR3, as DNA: TGTGCCATCAGCGAACCCCCGAGGAACGAGCAGTACTTC. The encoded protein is CAISEPPRNEQYF.